This TCR beta chain stems from a study of blood T cells in healthy people across ages. Study-level points and caveats: Percentage of naive T cells showed a strong correlation with TCR beta diversity.

The V gene end was trimmed by 4 bases and the J gene end by 3 bases; junction bases not matched to a gene: 4. CDR1 and CDR2 from the germline V gene are SGHTA and FQGNSA. The CDR3 runs to 14 residues. Remarks on this clonotype: Its specificity is unknown.

Combining a sample-barcoded 5' primer with a J-beta primer mix, a second PCR ran for roughly 6 to 11 cycles. The template-switch adaptor was a 5' adaptor with 12 random nucleotides. It tagged each cDNA molecule. Per-sample output comprised a minimum of 3 million paired-end reads containing CDR3. TCRdb re-derived calls from the 5' RACE reads in MiXCR, one entry per CDR3 protein. The table includes under 800,000 distinct CDR3 sequences, roughly two fifths detected once. The donors, all healthy, were Caucasians living in Russia, aged roughly 6 to 100. The J gene is TRBJ2-7, the V gene TRBV7-2; 9 positions agree with TRBD2. This clonotype was obtained from an older woman in good health. The sequenced sample was blood. In DNA form, the CDR3 reads TGTGCCAGCAGCTCGGGACTAGCTAACTACGAGCAGTACTTC. Residues: CASSSGLANYEQYF.